This T cell receptor (beta chain) is from a study of blood T cell repertoires in COVID-19. CDR3 size: 12 residues. Germline V gene data show CDR1 as LGHDT and CDR2 as YNNKEL (reference sequence). Trimming took off 4 bases at V and 1 base at J, with 3 bases between the two ends. As processed by the authors: Nucleated cell number was recorded as an estimate derived from reference gene primer amplification. Repertoires were generated with immunoSEQ multiplex PCR, while TCRdb's copy carries only in-frame clones and drops some. The DNA was the basis for D and trimming; V, J and clone size are from that table. The sample carries roughly 70,000 clones, 88% recorded once.

The TCR originated in a woman in her 70s with acute or convalescent COVID-19. Material for sequencing was peripheral blood. V gene TRBV3-1 (or the pseudogene TRBV3-2) combines with J gene TRBJ2-3, with D unclear. DNA of the CDR3: TGTGCCAGCAGCCGGCGCACAGATACGCAGTATTTT. Encoded protein: CASSRRTDTQYF.